The TCR beta chain described here comes from a study of beta chain features in type 1 diabetes. Via the markers CD45RO/CCR7/CD25/CD127/CD95/CD27, stem cell-like memory, regulatory, central memory and naive CD4+ cells were sorted. Comments on this clone: The antigen is not known.

Study observations and caveats: Here, the possible influence of HLA type (on TCRB rearrangement) remained unresolved.

Every isolated RNA sample was fully reverse transcribed, so sequencing captured expressed TCRB transcripts. Measured with immunoSEQ multiplex PCR; TCRdb has only the in-frame clones, and not every one. This sample has about half a million clones, with around 28% found just once. Trimming took off 1 base at V and 5 bases at J, with 11 bases between the two ends. Germline CDR1 reads MGHRA; CDR2 reads YSYEKL. This CDR3 spans 14 amino acids. The chain couples TRBV4-1 to TRBJ2-5; D uncertain. Source material: naive CD4+ T cells from blood. This clonotype was obtained from a young man in good health. The chain's CDR3 is CASSQAPERETQYF. In DNA form, the CDR3 reads TGCGCCAGCAGCCAAGCACCTGAGAGGGAGACCCAGTACTTC.